Listed here is a single TCR beta chain. The sample holds a few counts of this clonotype. Its antigen has not been determined. There are no base qualities to consult, and no much larger clone falls within one base. The data are from a study of glioma-infiltrating T cells (dated by TCRdb to about 2016). The study in broad terms: Sequencing of TCR alpha- and beta-chain repertoires was performed on glioma tissue, on non-neoplastic brain tissue, and on matched peripheral blood mononuclear cells. Each tissue-infiltrating repertoire was compared with the same patient's peripheral blood repertoire to measure divergence between tissue and blood T-cell populations. The paired cohort comprised three low-grade glioma patients, about eight primary glioblastoma patients and three non-glioma patients contributing non-neoplastic brain tissue.

V is reduced by 4 bases and J by 0 bases, leaving a spacing of 12 bases between them. The CDR3 contains 15 residues, cysteine and phenylalanine counted. The CDR3 DNA has 45 bases and is translated from base 1. The germline V gene gives CDR1 as SNHLY and CDR2 as FYNNEI. What the work shows at the level of the full study, not this receptor alone: The group comparisons were based on small numbers of patients: three non-neoplastic, three low-grade glioma and roughly eight glioblastoma patients. Only a very small number of CDR3 sequences turned up in both tissue and blood, a result put down to high CDR3 diversity combined with limited sampling. VJ-independent divergence between tissue and blood was found to be below expectation in non-neoplastic patients but above expectation in all gliomas, particularly low-grade gliomas.

TCR alpha and beta CDR3 regions were amplified with the iRepertoire nested amplicon-rescue multiplex PCR (arm-PCR) platform from RNA. One-step reverse transcription and amplification used about 95-400 ng of tissue mRNA or PBMC total RNA as input. Following bead purification, Illumina adapters were added through a secondary multiplex PCR, and the libraries were then gel-purified between 200 and 400 bp. Libraries carried internal 6-nucleotide barcodes used for demultiplexing. The libraries were sequenced on an Illumina MiSeq using 2x220 or 2x250 nucleotide paired-end reads. In the authors' own workflow: Paired reads were merged using FLASH 1.2.11 and aligned with BWA-MEM to the GRCh37 human genome, and TRA and TRB reads were then extracted. An IMGT-derived reference of cassette sequences and CDR3 motifs, with pseudogenes included, was used for V and J assignment. Reads were translated in three frames, and productive CDR3s were defined by a C…FGXG motif without stop codons. A clonotype was defined as a unique combination of a V-J cassette pair and a CDR3 amino acid sequence. Hamming distance filtering was applied to reads, with thresholds set by the sequence error rate of each sample in mapped regions. TCRdb reprocessing: public reads trimmed at Q25 with fastp, clones called with MiXCR, in-frame beta chains kept. Each CDR3 protein gets just one entry, which takes the most common genes and DNA from the rows behind it. These V and J calls derive from TCRdb rather than the authors' analysis. This sample lists over 140,000 distinct CDR3 sequences; around 42% were detected once. Of the sample, around 20% is held by the ten largest clones.

The chain is made from TRBV2 and TRBJ1-2; there is no confident call for the D gene. The sequencing sample was made of glioma tissue, nonneoplastic brain tissue, or PBMCs (not recorded which). The source of this sequence is a human donor with low-grade glioma or glioblastoma, undergoing nonglioma brain surgery, or in good health (not recorded which). In nucleotides, the sequence is TGTGCCAGCAGTGGAGTAGGCACCACTAACTATGGCTACACCTTC. It specifies CASSGVGTTNYGYTF.